What follows describes a single TCR beta chain. Its antigen is still unknown. Cultured CD4+ T-cell DNA underwent Oncomine TCR Beta short-read sequencing. MiXCR was run by TCRdb on the PCR reads, yielding one entry per CDR3 protein. The sample lists more than 12,000 distinct CDR3 sequences; less than 35% were seen once. This sample is part of a study of vaccination and CD4 T cells after COVID-19. Study summary: Post-vaccine sample collection happened at a median of approximately 74 days after dose two, ranging 14 to 241.

This sample's treatment: approximately 9-day PBMC culture with coronavirus spike peptide pools or control peptides (ViraFEST assay). Looked up from germline, CDR1 is MNHNS and CDR2 is SASEGT. V shed 6 bases and J shed 5 bases, with 14 bases lying between them. This CDR3 has 14 amino acids. The chain uses TRBV6-1 and TRBJ2-1; D gene ambiguous. The receptor's source is a human donor who received a COVID-19 vaccine. Source: CD4+ T cells from blood, cultured in vitro, taken before SARS-CoV-2 vaccination. CDR3 residues: CASSRLIQDNEQFF. The CDR3, as DNA: TGTGCCAGCAGCCGGCTTATTCAGGACAATGAGCAGTTCTTC.